This T cell receptor beta chain was identified during a study of blood T cells in healthy people across ages. This CDR3 has 17 amino acids. Deletions cut 1 base from V and 0 bases from J, with 10 bases between. Germline CDR1 is SEHNR and CDR2 is FQNEAQ (reference sequence). For the second PCR, which ran for about 7 to 11 cycles, a sample-barcoded 5' primer and a J-beta primer mix were used. TCRdb redid the calling of the 5' RACE reads with MiXCR, one entry per CDR3 protein. The data show roughly 720,000 distinct CDR3 sequences, approximately 55% seen once. The V call is TRBV7-9, the J call TRBJ2-6; a possible D gene is TRBD1 (5 bases). Sequencing input: blood. This TCR was recovered from a man older than 75 in good health. The CDR3 DNA reads as TGTGCCAGCAGCTTAGAAGGACAAGGCTCTGGGGCCAACGTCCTGACTTTC. Translating gives CASSLEGQGSGANVLTF.